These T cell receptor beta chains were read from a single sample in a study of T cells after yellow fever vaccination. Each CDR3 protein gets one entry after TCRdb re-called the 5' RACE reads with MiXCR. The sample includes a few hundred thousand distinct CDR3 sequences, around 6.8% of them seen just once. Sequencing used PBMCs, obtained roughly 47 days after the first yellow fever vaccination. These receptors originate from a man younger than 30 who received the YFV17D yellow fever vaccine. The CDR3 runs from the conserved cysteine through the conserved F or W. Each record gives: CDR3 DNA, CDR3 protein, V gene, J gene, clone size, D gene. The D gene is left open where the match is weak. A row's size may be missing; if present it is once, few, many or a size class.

CDR3nt: TGCGCCAGCATGGCCCAAACTAGCACAGATACGCAGTATTTT
CDR3aa: CASMAQTSTDTQYF
v_gene: TRBV5-1
j_gene: TRBJ2-3
abundance: -
d_gene: -

CDR3nt: TGTGCCAGCAGTTATGAGTTCCAAGAGACCCAGTACTTC
CDR3aa: CASSYEFQETQYF
v_gene: TRBV6-5
j_gene: TRBJ2-5
abundance: -
d_gene: -

CDR3nt: TGTGCCAGCAGTGAATCCTCGATGGTGACCATGTGGGGACCCCTCCACTTT
CDR3aa: CASSESSMVTMWGPLHF
v_gene: TRBV9
j_gene: TRBJ1-6
abundance: few
d_gene: -

CDR3nt: TGTGCCAGCAGGCAGACTAGGACCGGTGAGCAGTTCTTC
CDR3aa: CASRQTRTGEQFF
v_gene: TRBV6-1
j_gene: TRBJ2-1
abundance: many
d_gene: -

CDR3nt: TGTGCCAGCAGCTCACAGGGGAGGACTGAAGCTTTCTTT
CDR3aa: CASSSQGRTEAFF
v_gene: TRBV7-2
j_gene: TRBJ1-1
abundance: many
d_gene: TRBD1

CDR3nt: TGTGCCAGCAGCTTAGGCCGCAGGGAGGGCACCGGGGAGCTGTTTTTT
CDR3aa: CASSLGRREGTGELFF
v_gene: TRBV7-3
j_gene: TRBJ2-2
abundance: many
d_gene: TRBD2

CDR3nt: TGTGCCAGCAACAACCCAGGACAGGGAGAAGCTTTCTTT
CDR3aa: CASNNPGQGEAFF
v_gene: TRBV5-5
j_gene: TRBJ1-1
abundance: few
d_gene: TRBD1

CDR3nt: TGTGCCAGCAGCTTGGACGTATACGCTAATGAAAAACTGTTTTTT
CDR3aa: CASSLDVYANEKLFF
v_gene: TRBV5-6
j_gene: TRBJ1-4
abundance: many
d_gene: -

CDR3nt: TGCGCCAGCAGCTTGGAAGGCGGGACCAATGAGCAGTTCTTC
CDR3aa: CASSLEGGTNEQFF
v_gene: TRBV5-1
j_gene: TRBJ2-1
abundance: few
d_gene: -

CDR3nt: TGTGCCAGCAGCTTCTACAGGGGAGGTGGGCATGAGCAGTTCTTC
CDR3aa: CASSFYRGGGHEQFF
v_gene: TRBV7-2
j_gene: TRBJ2-1
abundance: many
d_gene: -

CDR3nt: TGTGCCAGCAGCCTTCATCAAACAGGGGAGAACACTGAAGCTTTCTTT
CDR3aa: CASSLHQTGENTEAFF
v_gene: TRBV7-9
j_gene: TRBJ1-1
abundance: -
d_gene: TRBD1

CDR3nt: TGTGCCACCAAACGACTGGGGGGGGCCGGGGAGCTGTTTTTT
CDR3aa: CATKRLGGAGELFF
v_gene: TRBV6-1
j_gene: TRBJ2-2
abundance: -
d_gene: TRBD2

CDR3nt: TGCAGTGGTCGCCCGGGGGAGACCTACGAGCAGTACTTC
CDR3aa: CSGRPGETYEQYF
v_gene: TRBV20-1
j_gene: TRBJ2-7
abundance: few
d_gene: -

CDR3nt: TGTGCCAGCAAATTTCTCCCTCACTCTGGGGCCAACGTCCTGACTTTC
CDR3aa: CASKFLPHSGANVLTF
v_gene: TRBV5-6
j_gene: TRBJ2-6
abundance: few
d_gene: -

CDR3nt: TGTGCCAGCAGCTTGGCCCCACTGGGCGGGGCCTACAATGAGCAGTTCTTC
CDR3aa: CASSLAPLGGAYNEQFF
v_gene: TRBV5-4
j_gene: TRBJ2-1
abundance: few
d_gene: -

CDR3nt: TGTGCCAGTAGCGGCAATAGTGGGCGGCGCGGCAATCAGCCCCAGCATTTT
CDR3aa: CASSGNSGRRGNQPQHF
v_gene: TRBV19
j_gene: TRBJ1-5
abundance: once
d_gene: -

CDR3nt: TGTGCCAGCAGCTTATGGGGGACTAGCGGGGGGATTTACAATGAGCAGTTCTTC
CDR3aa: CASSLWGTSGGIYNEQFF
v_gene: TRBV11-2
j_gene: TRBJ2-1
abundance: many
d_gene: TRBD2